The clone carrying this T cell receptor beta chain ranks as medium-sized. Its antigen is not identified. No cell fractionation was done, so the repertoire covers all unsorted peripheral blood T cells. The RNA source was a roughly 2.4 ml peripheral blood draw. The sample is drawn from a study of HIV-infected patients and healthy controls. Alpha and beta constant-region primers primed reverse transcription of about 0.5 ug RNA. Using multiplexing indices, alpha and beta chain libraries were generated apart by chain-specific third strand synthesis. TCRdb re-analysed the 5' RACE reads in MiXCR, keeping a single row per CDR3 protein. The data contain 9,000 to 15,000 distinct CDR3 sequences, about 5.1% of them singletons. The germline gives CDR1 MNHEY, CDR2 SVGAGI. V lost 8 bases, J lost 1 base, and 11 bases lay in between. This CDR3 comprises 13 residues. Study-level points and caveats: During therapy, HIV-associated CDR3s fell significantly in frequency, while CMV-associated CDR3s did not change significantly. Significant mean usage differences between HIV-infected patients and controls involved eight alpha and eight beta V genes.

The clonotype comes from an adult in good health. Sequenced input: blood. The chain has TRBV6-5 and TRBJ1-1; a possible D gene is TRBD1 (5 bases). CDR3 loop: CASSGGTNTEAFF. In nucleotides, the CDR3 is TGTGCCAGCTCCGGCGGGACGAACACTGAAGCTTTCTTT.